This TCR beta chain was sequenced in a study of response to subunit inactivated influenza vaccine. The CDR3 is made up of 14 amino acids. Trimming removed 0 bases from V and 4 bases from J, with 7 bases in between. In TCRdb, the RT-PCR reads were re-called with MiXCR into one record per CDR3 protein. This table has 500,000 to 700,000 distinct CDR3 sequences, roughly 25% appearing once. Separately, the same data were catalogued under a study of T cells expressing NK-cell markers. That source notes: The cDNA for TCR beta came from 5'RACE template switching with UMIs.

Material: CD4+ T cells sorted from PBMCs, obtained 12 days after vaccination. The V call is TRBV12-3 or TRBV12-4, the J call TRBJ1-3; D gene uncertain. This TCR derives from a man aged 50 to 60 who received an inactivated influenza vaccine. Written as DNA, the CDR3 is TGTGCCAGCAGTTTAGCGGCAGCCGGAAACACCATATATTTT. Translation: CASSLAAAGNTIYF.